The 27 T cell receptor beta chains presented below share a single source sample, sequenced in a study of metastatic and nonmetastatic thyroid tumors. Via MiXCR, TCRdb re-called the PCR reads. The table shows fewer than 40,000 clones, with 25% to 35% occurring only once. Thyroid surgery had not been preceded by any treatment in any patient. Sequences were obtained from blood. The receptor source for this set is a female donor with papillary thyroid cancer or a benign thyroid nodule (not recorded which). Some clones in this sample may be carry-over from other donors' samples.

This clone was counted at least ten times. The same CDR3 arises from other DNA sequences in this sample as well. The chain is built from TRBV30 and TRBJ1-1, with D possibly being TRBD1 (6 bases). CDR1 GTSNPN and CDR2 SVGIG come from the germline V gene (reference sequence). V dropped 1 base and J dropped 10 bases, with 16 bases sitting between them. This CDR3 is 13 amino acids long. CDR3 protein: CAWSADGEGGAFF. The CDR3 coding sequence is TGTGCCTGGAGTGCGGACGGGGAGGGGGGAGCTTTCTTT.

This clone was seen repeatedly, ten times or more. The chain carries TRBV19 and TRBJ1-1; D gene ambiguous. This CDR3 has 14 amino acids. The V end lost 5 bases, the J end lost 1 base, and 11 bases lay between the germline ends. Germline values: CDR1 LNHDA, CDR2 SQIVND (reference sequence). CDR3 sequence (DNA): TGTGCCAGTAGTGGTCGTGGAGGGAACACTGAAGCTTTCTTT. Its protein is CASSGRGGNTEAFF.

Turning to this clone: One junction end disagrees with the germline gene, perhaps due to a read error. The gene calls are TRBV27 and TRBJ2-7; 12 positions agree with TRBD1. Germline CDR1 reads MNHEY; CDR2 reads SMNVEV (reference sequence). This CDR3 region has 20 residues. The CDR3 sequence: CASSVSGTGGVRPGTYEQYF. The CDR3 bases are TGTGCCAGCAGTGTATCTGGGACAGGGGGCGTTCGGCCCGGGACCTACGAGCAGTACTTC.

This clone was seen repeatedly, ten times or more. V is TRBV2 and J is TRBJ2-1, with D unclear. Trimming took off 2 bases at V and 2 bases at J, with 10 bases between the two ends. The germline gives CDR1 SNHLY, CDR2 FYNNEI. This CDR3 has 15 amino acids. The CDR3 region is CASSEKAPAYNEQFF. The CDR3 DNA reads TGTGCCAGCAGTGAAAAAGCCCCCGCCTACAATGAGCAGTTCTTC.

This clone was found many times. J is TRBJ2-1 and V is TRBV5-5; 9 nucleotides agree with TRBD2. With V trimmed by 0 bases and J by 7 bases, 5 bases remained unmatched. Looked up from germline, CDR1 is SGHKS and CDR2 is YYEKEE (reference sequence). The CDR3 runs 15 residues. The CDR3 reads CASSLGGTSRNEQFF. The CDR3, as DNA: TGTGCCAGCAGCTTGGGCGGGACTAGCAGAAATGAGCAGTTCTTC.

This clone was counted at least ten times. This chain connects TRBV24-1 to TRBJ2-3; D gene uncertain. V lost 2 bases and J 0 bases, leaving 14 bases between the germline ends. The CDR3 is made up of 17 amino acids. The V gene's germline CDR1 is KGHDR and CDR2 SFDVKD. CDR3 sequence (DNA): TGTGCCACCAGTGATTCCAGACGCACGTCTAGCACAGATACGCAGTATTTT. It specifies CATSDSRRTSSTDTQYF.

This clone is deemed medium-sized (0.01 to 0.1%). The chain has TRBV3-1 and TRBJ2-2, with TRBD2 as a possible D gene (6 bases). The V and J ends lost 2 bases and 6 bases respectively, with 7 bases between them. Germline values: CDR1 LGHDT, CDR2 YNNKEL (reference sequence). The CDR3 contains 13 residues. The CDR3: CASSQPGAGELFF. The CDR3 coding sequence is TGTGCCAGCAGCCAACCGGGAGCCGGGGAGCTGTTTTTT.

There are many counts of this clone. V usage is TRBV12-5 and J usage is TRBJ2-3; 11 bases line up with TRBD2. V lost 5 bases, J lost 2 bases, and 12 bases stayed unmatched. The CDR3 runs to 18 residues. CDR1 and CDR2 (germline): LGHNT, FRNRAP. The CDR3 bases are TGTGCTAGTGGTGCGACCTACGGACTAGCGGGCGCCACAGATACGCAGTATTTT. This sequence encodes CASGATYGLAGATDTQYF.

This clone was seen at least ten times. The gene calls are TRBV5-1 and TRBJ2-3; 14 nucleotides agree with TRBD2. The germline CDR1 and CDR2 sequences are SGHRS and YFSETQ. CDR3 length: 19 amino acids. The V gene end was trimmed by 1 base and the J gene end by 2 bases; junction bases not matched to a gene: 9. The CDR3 sequence: CASSLLTGTSGSPTDTQYF. CDR3 bases: TGCGCCAGCAGCTTGCTGACCGGGACTAGCGGGAGTCCCACAGATACGCAGTATTTT.

This clone was detected many times. V usage is TRBV7-9 and J usage is TRBJ2-1; D tentatively reads TRBD1 or TRBD2 (5 bases each). The germline V gene encodes CDR1 SEHNR and CDR2 FQNEAQ (reference sequence). The CDR3 extends over 15 amino acids. Trimming cost V 5 bases and J 7 bases, with 18 bases left between them. CDR3 residues: CASSLDSSRENEQFF. The CDR3 nucleotides read TGTGCCAGCAGCCTCGACTCTTCCAGGGAGAATGAGCAGTTCTTC.

This clone was counted at least ten times. This chain links TRBV5-1 with TRBJ2-5; 7 bases match TRBD1. Germline CDR1 SGHRS, CDR2 YFSETQ. Germline trimming cut 1 base from V and 3 bases from J; bases unmatched to any gene: 0. The CDR3 spans 13 residues. The CDR3: CASSLTGEETQYF. CDR3 DNA: TGCGCCAGCAGCTTGACAGGGGAAGAGACCCAGTACTTC.

This clone came up many times. The V gene is TRBV25-1, the J gene TRBJ1-2; D gene uncertain. Trimming removed 9 bases at V and 3 bases at J, with 20 bases between. CDR3 size: 15 residues. CDR1 is MGHDK and CDR2 is SYGVNS in the germline V gene. DNA for the CDR3: TGTGCCAGTATCGGATGGGGAGGCGATGACTATGGCTACACCTTC. Translation: CASIGWGGDDYGYTF.

This clone came up many times. This sequence joins TRBV5-1 and TRBJ1-1; perhaps TRBD1 as D (6 bases). The germline V gene encodes CDR1 SGHRS and CDR2 YFSETQ. The V end lost 0 bases, the J end lost 5 bases, and 14 bases lay between the germline ends. The CDR3 extends over 15 amino acids. CDR3 nucleotides: TGCGCCAGCAGCTTGGGGGGGGCGACGGTGACTGAAGCTTTCTTT. This sequence encodes CASSLGGATVTEAFF.

This clone was counted at least ten times. In DNA form, the CDR3 reads TGTGCCAGCAGTACCGGGACTAGCGGATCCTACGAGCAGTACTTC. Translating it yields CASSTGTSGSYEQYF. The rearrangement uses TRBV6-1 and TRBJ2-7; 11 bases agree with TRBD2. Germline lookup yields CDR1 MNHNS and CDR2 SASEGT. The CDR3 has 15 amino acids. The V gene end was trimmed by 5 bases and the J gene end by 1 base; junction bases not matched to a gene: 4.

This clone was observed once. A junction end diverges from the germline sequence, so it may reflect a read error. The rearrangement links TRBV11-3 to TRBJ1-4; D gene uncertain. Germline CDR1 and CDR2: SGHNT and YENEEA. The CDR3 loop spans 18 amino acids. The CDR3 protein is CASSLPIPPRRTNAKLFF. CDR3 nucleotide sequence: TGTGCCAGCAGCTTACCTATTCCCCCGCGACGAACTAATGCAAAACTGTTTTTT.

This clone was seen just once. The V call is TRBV11-2, the J call TRBJ1-1, with D possibly matching TRBD1 (6 bases). The CDR3 has 12 amino acids. The germline V gene encodes CDR1 SGHAT and CDR2 FQNNGV. Trimming left V 3 bases short and J 5 bases short, with 7 bases between. For the CDR3, the DNA is TGTGCCAGCAGCTTTACAGGGACTGAAGCTTTCTTT. Its protein is CASSFTGTEAFF. Together with reference TRBV11-2 and TRBJ1-1, the CDR3 gives the full variable domain: EAGVAQSPRYKIIEKRQSVAFWCNPISGHATLYWYQQILGQGPKLLIQFQNNGVVDDSQLPKDRFSAERLKGVDSTLKIQPAKLEDSAVYLCASSFTGTEAFFGQGTRLTVV.

The V gene is TRBV11-2, the J gene TRBJ1-6; the D gene is possibly TRBD1 (5 bases). This CDR3 spans 15 amino acids. V lost 7 bases to trimming and J lost 7 bases, with 17 bases between them. Germline CDR1 SGHAT, CDR2 FQNNGV. CDR3 nucleotide sequence: TGTGCCAGCATCTCCAGGGTCGCAATCAATTCACCCCTCCACTTT. Protein: CASISRVAINSPLHF.

The V call is TRBV25-1, the J call TRBJ2-2; a possible D gene is TRBD1 (8 bases). Trimming removed 3 bases at V and 4 bases at J, with 15 bases between. Germline V CDR1 and CDR2: MGHDK, SYGVNS. The CDR3 has 16 residues. CDR3 loop: CASSDLTGEGTGELFF. The CDR3 nucleotides are TGTGCCAGCAGTGACCTGACAGGGGAGGGCACCGGGGAGCTGTTTTTT.

J is TRBJ1-1 and V is TRBV5-1; D possibly corresponds to TRBD1 (6 bases). Germline CDR1 and CDR2: SGHRS and YFSETQ. V was clipped by 4 bases and J by 3 bases, with 16 bases between them. CDR3 length: 15 residues. This CDR3 reads CASSPRQDGDTEAFF. The CDR3 bases are TGCGCCAGCAGCCCCCGACAGGACGGTGACACTGAAGCTTTCTTT.

This clone was seen ten or more times. The CDR3 DNA is TGCGCCAGCAGCTTGCAAAGCTTGGAGACCCAGTACTTC. Translation gives CASSLQSLETQYF. This chain links TRBV5-1 with TRBJ2-5, with D uncertain. Germline CDR1 and CDR2: SGHRS and YFSETQ. V was cut by 1 base and J by 5 bases, with 9 bases left in between. The CDR3 spans 13 residues.

CDR3 in amino acids: CASSPRPALLWEQYF. The CDR3 DNA reads TGTGCCAGCAGCCCCCGTCCTGCCCTCCTTTGGGAGCAGTACTTC. The chain carries TRBV7-2 and TRBJ2-7; no definite D call. The CDR3 is 15 amino acids. Germline CDR1 SGHTA, CDR2 FQGNSA. The V end was cut by 5 bases, the J end by 7 bases, with 21 bases between.

This clone was seen at least ten times. A much larger clone differs by one base, so this may be a read error. The V call is TRBV24-1, the J call TRBJ2-1, with 7 positions matching TRBD1. Germline lookup yields CDR1 KGHDR and CDR2 SFDVKD. Trimming at V came to 10 bases and at J to 5 bases, leaving 4 bases not matched to a gene. The CDR3 consists of 12 residues. CDR3 sequence: CATFGTDNEQFF. DNA of the CDR3: TGTGCCACTTTCGGGACAGACAATGAGCAGTTCTTC.

The CDR3 DNA reads as TGTGCCAGCAGCTTAAGCGGGAGGGCTGGGAATGAGCAGTTCTTC. It translates to CASSLSGRAGNEQFF. The V gene is TRBV5-6, the J gene TRBJ2-1; 10 nucleotides match TRBD2. CDR1 SGHDT and CDR2 YYEEEE come from the germline V gene. The length of the CDR3 is 15 residues. V lost 2 bases and J lost 7; bases outside the gene matches: 6.

This clone was seen many times. Given a much more abundant clone one base away, this may be a read error. Other nucleotide sequences in the sample specify the same CDR3. The V and J genes are TRBV12-3 or TRBV12-4 and TRBJ1-2, with D uncertain. This CDR3 is 14 amino acids long. CDR3 nucleotide sequence: TGCGCCAGCAGCTACCTGGCGGGCGACTATGGCTACACCTTC. It codes for CASSYLAGDYGYTF.

This clone was seen a few times. This chain joins TRBV19 and TRBJ2-1; 8 bases are a match to TRBD2. Germline V gene data show CDR1 as LNHDA and CDR2 as SQIVND (reference sequence). The V and J ends lost 3 bases and 7 bases, in that order; junction bases with no gene match: 8. This CDR3 has 15 residues. CDR3 protein: CASSILAGGMNEQFF. CDR3 in DNA: TGTGCCAGTAGTATCCTAGCGGGTGGAATGAATGAGCAGTTCTTC. Supplemented by reference TRBV19 and TRBJ2-1, the full variable domain reads DGGITQSPKYLFRKEGQNVTLSCEQNLNHDAMYWYRQDPGQGLRLIYYSQIVNDFQKGDIAEGYSVSREKKESFPLTVTSAQKNPTAFYLCASSILAGGMNEQFFGPGTRLTVL.

The rearrangement joins TRBV19 to TRBJ2-1; D tentatively fits TRBD1 or TRBD2 (5 bases each). Trimming took 1 base from V and 5 from J, leaving 15 bases between them. The germline V gene has CDR1 LNHDA and CDR2 SQIVND (reference sequence). CDR3 length: 16 amino acids. The CDR3 nucleotides read TGTGCCAGTAGTATAGGGGGGAAAGGGCCCAACAATGAGCAGTTCTTC. This gives the protein CASSIGGKGPNNEQFF.

This clone was counted many times. The genes are TRBV3-1 and TRBJ2-5, with 9 nucleotides matching TRBD2. With V trimmed by 1 base and J by 3 bases, 3 bases remained unmatched. Germline CDR1 reads LGHDT; CDR2 reads YNNKEL (reference sequence). The CDR3 runs to 15 residues. Here the CDR3 DNA reads TGTGCCAGCAGCCAAGGCGCGGGAGGGGAAGAGACCCAGTACTTC. Its translation: CASSQGAGGEETQYF.